A single sample gave rise to the 10 T cell receptor beta chains below, sequenced in a study of T cells in Graves' hyperthyroidism and ophthalmopathy. Amplification of TCR beta CDR3 regions used RNA as the template. A first-round RT-PCR of the TCR CDR3 used the HTBI primer set. TCRdb itself ran the multiplex PCR reads through MiXCR, one entry per CDR3 protein. The sample has around 370,000 distinct CDR3 sequences, about 18% seen once; the top ten hold 35% to 45%. Sequenced: blood. The receptor source for this set is a man aged 18-30 years with Graves' ophthalmopathy.

This chain joins TRBV24-1 and TRBJ1-2; D remains unclear. With 5 bases removed from V and 8 bases from J, the gap between germline ends came to 11 bases. The CDR3 loop spans 12 amino acids. CDR1 is KGHDR and CDR2 is SFDVKD in the germline V gene. Here the CDR3 reads CATSGPAEGYTF. CDR3 sequence (DNA): TGTGCCACCAGTGGGCCGGCGGAGGGCTACACCTTC.

The rearrangement joins TRBV7-9 to TRBJ2-3, with TRBD2 identical over 8 bases. The V gene end was trimmed by 8 bases and the J gene end by 4 bases; junction bases not matched to a gene: 5. The germline gives CDR1 SEHNR, CDR2 FQNEAQ (reference sequence). CDR3 length equals 13 residues. CDR3 coding DNA: TGTGCCAGCGGAGCGGGGGTGGCAGATACGCAGTATTTT. Protein: CASGAGVADTQYF. Looking up the rest from reference TRBV7-9 and TRBJ2-3 gives the full variable domain: DTGVSQNPRHKITKRGQNVTFRCDPISEHNRLYWYRQTLGQGPEFLTYFQNEAQLEKSRLLSDRFSAERPKGSFSTLEIQRTEQGDSAMYLCASGAGVADTQYFGPGTRLTVL.

The chain joins TRBV2 to TRBJ1-6; 11 bases are shared with TRBD1. Germline V gives CDR1 SNHLY, CDR2 FYNNEI. V was pared by 4 bases and J by 9 bases, with 5 bases of the junction left unmatched. CDR3 length equals 15 residues. The CDR3 sequence: CASSGDRGKSSPLHF. CDR3 coding DNA: TGTGCCAGCAGTGGGGACAGGGGGAAGAGTTCACCCCTCCACTTT. Looking up the rest from reference TRBV2 and TRBJ1-6 gives the full variable domain: EPEVTQTPSHQVTQMGQEVILRCVPISNHLYFYWYRQILGQKVEFLVSFYNNEISEKSEIFDDQFSVERPDGSNFTLKIRSTKLEDSAMYFCASSGDRGKSSPLHFGNGTRLTVT.

This clonotype has a handful of counts. This chain links TRBV6-1 with TRBJ1-2, with D hard to call. CDR3 length: 12 amino acids. Trimming pared 7 bases from V and 8 bases from J, leaving 14 bases between. Germline-derived CDR1 and CDR2 are MNHNS and SASEGT. CDR3 in amino acids: CASTTGRRGYTF. The CDR3 DNA reads TGTGCCAGCACTACGGGAAGGAGAGGCTACACCTTC.

This clonotype came up many times. The chain links TRBV6-2 or TRBV6-3 to TRBJ2-7, with D tentatively TRBD2 (5 bases). Trimming took off 0 bases at V and 2 bases at J, with 14 bases between the two ends. This CDR3 comprises 16 residues. CDR1 is MNHEY, CDR2 SVGEGT, per germline. CDR3 sequence reads: CASSYSSSGDPYEQYF. CDR3 nucleotide sequence: TGTGCCAGCAGTTACTCTTCAAGCGGCGATCCCTACGAGCAGTACTTC.

The chain recombines TRBV6-1 with TRBJ2-2; 11 nucleotides match TRBD2. The germline V gene has CDR1 MNHNS and CDR2 SASEGT. V gave up 2 bases and J gave up 7 bases; unmatched junction bases: 9. This CDR3 contains 17 residues. CDR3 loop: CASSERLAGGMNGELFF. DNA for the CDR3: TGTGCCAGCAGTGAAAGGCTAGCGGGGGGAATGAACGGGGAGCTGTTTTTT.

This clonotype was seen repeatedly, ten times or more. The chain has TRBV6-1 and TRBJ1-2; maybe TRBD1 (5 bases). V dropped 6 bases and J dropped 1 base, with 18 bases sitting between them. The CDR3 loop spans 16 amino acids. CDR1 and CDR2 (germline): MNHNS, SASEGT. CDR3 sequence: CASSLQAGARNYGYTF. The CDR3 bases are TGTGCCAGCAGCCTACAGGCGGGTGCCCGTAACTATGGCTACACCTTC.

Many counts were recorded for this clonotype. This chain uses TRBV7-2 with TRBJ1-1; no clear D gene. V shed 1 base and J shed 4 bases, with 13 bases lying between them. Germline V lookup: CDR1 SGHTA, CDR2 FQGNSA. The CDR3 totals 15 residues. The CDR3, as DNA: TGTGCCAGCAGCTTAGAATGGGCCCCGGGCACTGAAGCTTTCTTT. It yields the protein CASSLEWAPGTEAFF. The variable domain in full, with the rest retrieved from reference TRBV7-2 and TRBJ1-1, is GAGVSQSPSNKVTEKGKDVELRCDPISGHTALYWYRQSLGQGLEFLIYFQGNSAPDKSGLPSDRFSAERTGGSVSTLTIQRTQQEDSAVYLCASSLEWAPGTEAFFGQGTRLTVV.

This clonotype has more than one count but fewer than ten. Here the CDR3 reads CASSQEGWAGDHEQYF. The CDR3 DNA sequence: TGTGCCAGCAGCCAAGAGGGGTGGGCAGGGGACCACGAGCAGTACTTC. The chain couples TRBV3-1 to TRBJ2-7; D possibly corresponds to TRBD1 (6 bases). The CDR3 totals 16 residues. Trimming stripped 0 bases from V and 5 bases from J, with 17 bases between. The germline V gene has CDR1 LGHDT and CDR2 YNNKEL (reference sequence).

This clonotype was counted many times. V usage is TRBV7-3 and J usage is TRBJ2-1, with 9 bases aligning to TRBD1. This CDR3 has 14 amino acids. Germline trimming cut 5 bases from V and 3 bases from J; bases unmatched to any gene: 2. Germline CDR1 reads SGHTA; CDR2 reads FQGTGA. CDR3 loop: CASSRQGGYNEQFF. In DNA form, the CDR3 reads TGTGCCAGCAGCCGACAGGGGGGCTACAATGAGCAGTTCTTC.